Listed here are 13 T cell receptor beta chains from one sample, sequenced in a study of OX40 agonist ivuxolimab in advanced cancers. Library preparation used the immunoSEQ multiplex PCR assay. Held by TCRdb, this immuneACCESS table contains in-frame sequences only and omits some clones. Under half of the omission traces to an unresolved V gene where checked; the cause of the rest is unknown. This sample has 100,000 or so clones in its table, and roughly nine tenths of those were observed once. The top ten clonotypes cover roughly 3.5% of the sample. The sample consisted of CD4+ or CD8+ T cells sorted from blood, taken in a trial of the OX40 agonist ivuxolimab. The receptors stem from an adult with an advanced solid tumor such as melanoma, head and neck, liver or kidney cancer.

A word on this clone: One end of the junction varies from germline; a read error may be responsible. The V and J genes are TRBV27 and TRBJ2-1, with 8 bases matching TRBD2. This CDR3 contains 14 residues. The germline CDR1 and CDR2 sequences are MNHEY and SMNVEV (reference sequence). CDR3 amino acids: CASRRTSSNNEQFF. CDR3 nucleotide sequence: TGTGCCAGCAGACGGACTAGCTCCAACAATGAGCAGTTCTTC.

The chain combines TRBV28 with TRBJ1-1, with D tentatively TRBD1 (5 bases). This CDR3 comprises 13 residues. Trimming removed 2 bases at V and 1 base at J, with 5 bases between. Germline-derived CDR1 and CDR2 are MDHEN and SYDVKM. The CDR3 here is CASSLTGNTEAFF. CDR3 in DNA: TGTGCCAGCAGTTTAACAGGGAACACTGAAGCTTTCTTT.

The chain employs TRBV27 and TRBJ1-2; D gene unclear. The CDR3 is 11 residues long. V was clipped by 8 bases and J by 5 bases, with 9 bases between them. Germline V gene data show CDR1 as MNHEY and CDR2 as SMNVEV (reference sequence). CDR3 in amino acids: CASGPGYGYTF. CDR3 sequence (DNA): TGTGCCAGCGGTCCCGGGTATGGCTACACCTTC.

V usage is TRBV12-5 and J usage is TRBJ2-5; TRBD2 is a possible D gene (7 bases). Germline V gives CDR1 LGHNT, CDR2 FRNRAP. Trimming cost V 0 bases and J 2 bases, with 22 bases left between them. CDR3 size: 19 residues. The CDR3 DNA sequence: TGTGCTAGTGGTTTGGTGGGTTATGGGGGGGCCCAGGGTCAAGAGACCCAGTACTTC. As protein: CASGLVGYGGAQGQETQYF.

The chain carries TRBV2 and TRBJ2-7, with D possibly being TRBD1 or TRBD2 (5 bases each). Germline-derived CDR1 and CDR2 are SNHLY and FYNNEI. V was shortened by 10 bases and J by 1 base, with 11 bases between the two germline ends. This CDR3 is built from 12 residues. The CDR3 here is CAIRDESYEQYF. The CDR3 region has the DNA TGTGCCATCAGGGACGAATCCTACGAGCAGTACTTC.

This clone was counted a single time. V and J are TRBV7-8 and TRBJ2-5; 7 bases line up with TRBD2. CDR3 length: 14 amino acids. After removal of 1 base from V and 3 bases from J, the junction contained 2 bases not matched to a gene. Germline V CDR1 and CDR2: SGHVS, FQNEAQ. The chain's CDR3 is CASSLVAGEETQYF. CDR3 DNA sequence: TGTGCCAGCAGCTTAGTGGCGGGGGAAGAGACCCAGTACTTC.

This clone was counted only a few times. This sequence joins TRBV5-4 and TRBJ2-7; 7 bases fit TRBD1. Looked up from germline, CDR1 is SGHNT and CDR2 is YYREEE (reference sequence). Trimming at V came to 7 bases and at J to 0 bases, leaving 4 bases not matched to a gene. The CDR3 length is 13 residues. DNA of the CDR3: TGTGCCAGCTCGAACAGGGGCTCCTACGAGCAGTACTTC. Residues: CASSNRGSYEQYF.

J is TRBJ2-3 and V is TRBV2; 8 positions match TRBD2. V was pared by 3 bases and J by 3 bases, with 5 bases of the junction left unmatched. The CDR3 consists of 15 residues. Germline V gene data show CDR1 as SNHLY and CDR2 as FYNNEI. The CDR3 coding sequence is TGTGCCAGCAGTGACGGCGGGAGGAGGACAGATACGCAGTATTTT. It codes for CASSDGGRRTDTQYF. The full variable domain, in which reference TRBV2 and TRBJ2-3 provide the parts outside the CDR3, is EPEVTQTPSHQVTQMGQEVILRCVPISNHLYFYWYRQILGQKVEFLVSFYNNEISEKSEIFDDQFSVERPDGSNFTLKIRSTKLEDSAMYFCASSDGGRRTDTQYFGPGTRLTVL.

V is TRBV19 and J is TRBJ2-3, with TRBD2 as a possible D gene (5 bases). In germline, CDR1 is LNHDA, CDR2 SQIVND (reference sequence). Trimming shortened V by 3 bases and J by 1 base, and 11 bases separated the two germline ends. There are 15 residues in the CDR3. For the CDR3, the DNA is TGTGCCAGTAGTATCGGACTCTATGGCACAGATACGCAGTATTTT. Its protein product is CASSIGLYGTDTQYF.

The chain joins TRBV29-1 to TRBJ2-2, with D uncertain. The CDR3 contains 14 residues. Trimming left V 7 bases short and J 8 bases short, with 20 bases between. The V gene's germline CDR1 is SQVTM and CDR2 ANQGSEA. As DNA, the CDR3 is TGCAGCGCATTACCCGGGTCCTACCCAGGGGAGCTGTTTTTT. Protein: CSALPGSYPGELFF.

The chain has TRBV19 and TRBJ2-1, with TRBD2 matching over 9 bases. The CDR3 covers 15 residues. The V gene end was trimmed by 2 bases and the J gene end by 10 bases; junction bases not matched to a gene: 9. The germline V gene has CDR1 LNHDA and CDR2 SQIVND (reference sequence). The CDR3: CASSIKGGGVKEQFF. CDR3 sequence (DNA): TGTGCCAGTAGTATAAAGGGCGGGGGGGTCAAAGAGCAGTTCTTC. The whole variable domain, filled in from reference TRBV19 and TRBJ2-1, reads DGGITQSPKYLFRKEGQNVTLSCEQNLNHDAMYWYRQDPGQGLRLIYYSQIVNDFQKGDIAEGYSVSREKKESFPLTVTSAQKNPTAFYLCASSIKGGGVKEQFFGPGTRLTVL.

This clone was found once. The rearrangement joins TRBV4-1 to TRBJ2-6; D is undetermined. Germline-derived CDR1 and CDR2 are MGHRA and YSYEKL. This CDR3 comprises 15 residues. Trimming stripped 8 bases from V and 0 bases from J, with 11 bases between. Here the CDR3 DNA reads TGCGCCAGCGGGCGAAGGGACTCTGGGGCCAACGTCCTGACTTTC. Translation gives CASGRRDSGANVLTF.

The chain employs TRBV7-8 and TRBJ2-3, with TRBD1 matching 7 bases. V trimming: 5 bases; J trimming: 0 bases; junction bases outside the gene matches: 20. The CDR3 spans 20 residues. Germline CDR1 reads SGHVS; CDR2 reads FQNEAQ. The CDR3: CASSLITYGLDRASTDTQYF. DNA of the CDR3: TGTGCCAGCAGCCTAATCACCTATGGGTTAGACAGGGCCAGCACAGATACGCAGTATTTT.